This T cell receptor (beta chain) was observed in a study of shared clonotypes between healthy human individuals. Profiled with immunoSEQ multiplex PCR; TCRdb holds only in-frame clones, not every one. Here the sample spans roughly 1,000,000 clones, approximately 80% being singletons. The CDR3 loop spans 14 amino acids. Trimming left V 2 bases short and J 4 bases short, with 9 bases between. CDR1 and CDR2 from the germline V gene are LNHNV and YYDKDF (reference sequence). Material: memory CD4+ T cells from PBMCs. Subset meaning: CD45RA-negative fraction. The chain has TRBV15 and TRBJ2-1; D is perhaps TRBD1 or TRBD2 (5 bases each). This TCR came from a man aged 18 to 30 in good health. Some clones in this sample may be carry-over from other donors' samples. The CDR3 DNA sequence: TGTGCCACCAGCAGACGGGACGGATACAATGAGCAGTTCTTC. Protein product: CATSRRDGYNEQFF.